The clone carrying this TCR beta chain has just a few counts. Its specificity is unknown. Germline V gene lookup returns CDR1 LNHNV and CDR2 YYDKDF (reference sequence). This CDR3 has 16 residues. V dropped 4 bases and J dropped 0 bases, with 13 bases sitting between them. The entry originates in a study of T cells in localized non-small cell lung cancer. General study results and limits: Within adjacent lung there appeared a median 57 of the top 100 tumor clones. Longer overall survival was associated with a higher density of T cells in the blood. The study sequenced only one region of the tumor. As a result, intratumor heterogeneity could not be excluded and remains possible.

Only in-frame clones appear in the TCRdb table, and some are missing; sequencing was by immunoSEQ multiplex PCR. This table has about 6,000 clones, around 26% appearing once. Sequenced here: lung tumor tissue, sampled before any cancer treatment. The chain links TRBV15 to TRBJ1-3; D unresolved. This TCR was sampled from a female donor older than 55 with stage I lung adenocarcinoma. The CDR3 here is CATSKDTLSSGNTIYF. CDR3 coding DNA: TGTGCCACCAGCAAAGACACCCTGAGCTCTGGAAACACCATATATTTT. The full variable domain, rest sourced from reference TRBV15 and TRBJ1-3, is DAMVIQNPRYQVTQFGKPVTLSCSQTLNHNVMYWYQQKSSQAPKLLFHYYDKDFNNEADTPDNFQSRRPNTSFCFLDIRSPGLGDTAMYLCATSKDTLSSGNTIYFGEGSWLTVV.